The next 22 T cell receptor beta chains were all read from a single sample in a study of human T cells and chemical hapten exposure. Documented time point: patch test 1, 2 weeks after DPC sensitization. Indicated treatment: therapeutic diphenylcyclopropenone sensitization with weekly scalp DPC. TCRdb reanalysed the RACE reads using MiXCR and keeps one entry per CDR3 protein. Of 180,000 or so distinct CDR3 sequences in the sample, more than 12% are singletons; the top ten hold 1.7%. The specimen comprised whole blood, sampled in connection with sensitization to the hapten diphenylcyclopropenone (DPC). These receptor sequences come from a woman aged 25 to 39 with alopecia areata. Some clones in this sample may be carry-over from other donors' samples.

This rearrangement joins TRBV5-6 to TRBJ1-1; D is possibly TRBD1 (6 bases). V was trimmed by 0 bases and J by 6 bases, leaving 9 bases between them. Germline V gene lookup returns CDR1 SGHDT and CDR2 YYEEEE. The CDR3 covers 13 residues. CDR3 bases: TGTGCCAGCAGCTTGGTACAGGGAGCTGAAGCTTTCTTT. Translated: CASSLVQGAEAFF.

The CDR3 sequence: CASSRSGEDTQYF. CDR3 nucleotide sequence: TGTGCCAGCAGCCGTTCGGGAGAAGATACGCAGTATTTT. The chain carries TRBV7-2 and TRBJ2-3; tentatively, D is TRBD2 (6 bases). Germline values: CDR1 SGHTA, CDR2 FQGNSA. The V end lost 5 bases, the J end lost 5 bases, and 11 bases lay between the germline ends. The CDR3 covers 13 residues.

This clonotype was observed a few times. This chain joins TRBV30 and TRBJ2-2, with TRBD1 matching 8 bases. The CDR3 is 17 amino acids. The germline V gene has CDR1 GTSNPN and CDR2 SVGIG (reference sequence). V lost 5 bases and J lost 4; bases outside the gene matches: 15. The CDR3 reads CAWGYRDRGKSTGELFF. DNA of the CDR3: TGTGCCTGGGGTTACCGCGACAGGGGAAAAAGCACCGGGGAGCTGTTTTTT. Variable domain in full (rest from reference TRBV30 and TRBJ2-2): SQTIHQWPATLVQPVGSPLSLECTVEGTSNPNLYWYRQAAGRGLQLLFYSVGIGQISSEVPQNLSASRPQDRQFILSSKKLLLSDSGFYLCAWGYRDRGKSTGELFFGEGSRLTVL.

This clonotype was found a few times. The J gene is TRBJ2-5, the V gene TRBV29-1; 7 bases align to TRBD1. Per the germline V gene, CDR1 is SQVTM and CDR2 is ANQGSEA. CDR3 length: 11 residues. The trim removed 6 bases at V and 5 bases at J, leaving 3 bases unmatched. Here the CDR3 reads CSVDRAETQYF. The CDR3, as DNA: TGCAGCGTCGACAGGGCGGAGACCCAGTACTTC.

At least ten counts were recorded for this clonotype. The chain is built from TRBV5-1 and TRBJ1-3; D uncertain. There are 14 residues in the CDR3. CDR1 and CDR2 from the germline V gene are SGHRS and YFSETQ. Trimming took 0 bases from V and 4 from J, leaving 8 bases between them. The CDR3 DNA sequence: TGCGCCAGCAGCTTGGGAAATGGAGGAAACACCATATATTTT. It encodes CASSLGNGGNTIYF.

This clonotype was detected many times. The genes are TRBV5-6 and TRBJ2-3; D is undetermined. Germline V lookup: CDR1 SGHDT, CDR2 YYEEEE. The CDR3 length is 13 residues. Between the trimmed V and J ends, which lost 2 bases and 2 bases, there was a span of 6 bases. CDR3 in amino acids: CASSLGFTDTQYF. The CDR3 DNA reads TGTGCCAGCAGCTTAGGCTTCACAGATACGCAGTATTTT. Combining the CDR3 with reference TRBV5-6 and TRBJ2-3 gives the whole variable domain DAGVTQSPTHLIKTRGQQVTLRCSPKSGHDTVSWYQQALGQGPQFIFQYYEEEERQRGNFPDRFSGHQFPNYSSELNVNALLLGDSALYLCASSLGFTDTQYFGPGTRLTVL.

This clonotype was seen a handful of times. The CDR3 here is CASSSAGEVNYDYGYTF. CDR3 DNA: TGTGCCAGCAGTTCCGCTGGGGAGGTGAATTACGACTATGGCTACACCTTC. The chain links TRBV28 to TRBJ1-2; no reliable D call. The CDR3 spans 17 residues. The V end lost 4 bases, the J end lost 3 bases, and 21 bases lay between the germline ends. From germline, CDR1 is MDHEN and CDR2 SYDVKM.

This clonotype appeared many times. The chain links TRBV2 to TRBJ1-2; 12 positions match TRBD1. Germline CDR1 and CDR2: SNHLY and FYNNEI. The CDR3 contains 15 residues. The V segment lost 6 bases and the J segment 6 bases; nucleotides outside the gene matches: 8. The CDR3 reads CASRRRDRGPHGYTF. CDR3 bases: TGTGCCAGCAGACGAAGGGACAGGGGGCCGCATGGCTACACCTTC.

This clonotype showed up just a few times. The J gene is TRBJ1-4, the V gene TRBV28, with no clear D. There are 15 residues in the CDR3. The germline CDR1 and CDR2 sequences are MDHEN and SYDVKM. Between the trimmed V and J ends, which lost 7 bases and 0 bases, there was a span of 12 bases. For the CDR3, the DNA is TGTGCCAGCACCCGCCGCGTCCCAACTAATGAAAAACTGTTTTTT. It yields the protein CASTRRVPTNEKLFF.

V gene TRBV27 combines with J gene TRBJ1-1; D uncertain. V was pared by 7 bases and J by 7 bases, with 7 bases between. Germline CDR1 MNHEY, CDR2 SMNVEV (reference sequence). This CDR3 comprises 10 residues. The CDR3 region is CASTSSEAFF. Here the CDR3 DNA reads TGTGCCAGCACCTCAAGTGAAGCTTTCTTT.

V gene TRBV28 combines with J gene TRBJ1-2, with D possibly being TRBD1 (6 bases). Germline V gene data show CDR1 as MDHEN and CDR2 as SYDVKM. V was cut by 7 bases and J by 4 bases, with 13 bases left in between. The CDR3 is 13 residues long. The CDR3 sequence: CASTSQGPYGYTF. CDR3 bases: TGTGCCAGCACCTCACAGGGCCCCTATGGCTACACCTTC.

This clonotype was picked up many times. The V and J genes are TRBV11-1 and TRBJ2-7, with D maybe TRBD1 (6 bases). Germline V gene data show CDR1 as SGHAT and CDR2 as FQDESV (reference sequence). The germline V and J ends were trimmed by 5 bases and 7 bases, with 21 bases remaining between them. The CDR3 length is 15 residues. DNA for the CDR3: TGTGCCAGCAGCAGTACCGGGACAAACCTACGTGAGCAGTACTTC. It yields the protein CASSSTGTNLREQYF.

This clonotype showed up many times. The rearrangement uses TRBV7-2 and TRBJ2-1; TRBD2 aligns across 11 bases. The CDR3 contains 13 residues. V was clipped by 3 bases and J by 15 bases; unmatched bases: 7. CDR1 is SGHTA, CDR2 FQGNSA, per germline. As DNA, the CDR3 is TGTGCCAGCAGCTTGACATGGACTAGCGGGCTGTTCTTC. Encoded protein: CASSLTWTSGLFF.

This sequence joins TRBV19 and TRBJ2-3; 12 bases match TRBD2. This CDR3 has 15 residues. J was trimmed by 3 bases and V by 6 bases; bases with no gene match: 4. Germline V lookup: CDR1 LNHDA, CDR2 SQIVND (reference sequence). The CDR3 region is CASRLAGGLTDTQYF. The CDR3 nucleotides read TGTGCCAGTAGGCTAGCGGGGGGGCTGACAGATACGCAGTATTTT.

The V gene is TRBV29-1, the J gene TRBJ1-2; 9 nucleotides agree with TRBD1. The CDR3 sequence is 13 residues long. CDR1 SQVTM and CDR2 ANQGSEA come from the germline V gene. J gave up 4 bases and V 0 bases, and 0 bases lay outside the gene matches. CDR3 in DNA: TGCAGCGTTGAAGAGGGACAGGGCTATGGCTACACCTTC. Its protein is CSVEEGQGYGYTF.

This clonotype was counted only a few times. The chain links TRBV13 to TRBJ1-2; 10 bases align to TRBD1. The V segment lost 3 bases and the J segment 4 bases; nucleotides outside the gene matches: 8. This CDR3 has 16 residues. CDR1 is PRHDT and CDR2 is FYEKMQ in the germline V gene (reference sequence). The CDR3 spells CASSFDRQGALYGYTF. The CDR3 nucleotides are TGTGCCAGCAGCTTTGATCGACAGGGGGCCCTCTATGGCTACACCTTC.

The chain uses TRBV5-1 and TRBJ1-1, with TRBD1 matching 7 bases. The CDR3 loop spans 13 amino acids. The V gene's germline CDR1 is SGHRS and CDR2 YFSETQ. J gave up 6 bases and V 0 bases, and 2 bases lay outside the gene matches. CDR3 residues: CASSLGTGPEAFF. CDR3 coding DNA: TGCGCCAGCAGCTTGGGGACAGGACCTGAAGCTTTCTTT. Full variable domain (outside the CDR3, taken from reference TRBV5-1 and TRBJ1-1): KAGVTQTPRYLIKTRGQQVTLSCSPISGHRSVSWYQQTPGQGLQFLFEYFSETQRNKGNFPGRFSGRQFSNSRSEMNVSTLELGDSALYLCASSLGTGPEAFFGQGTRLTVV.

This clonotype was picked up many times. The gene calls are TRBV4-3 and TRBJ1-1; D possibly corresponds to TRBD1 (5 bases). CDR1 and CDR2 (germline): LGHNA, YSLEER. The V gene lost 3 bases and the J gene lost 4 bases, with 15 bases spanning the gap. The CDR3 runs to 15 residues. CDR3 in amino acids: CASSQQTDLGTEAFF. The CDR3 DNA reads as TGCGCCAGCAGCCAGCAGACAGATCTCGGCACTGAAGCTTTCTTT.

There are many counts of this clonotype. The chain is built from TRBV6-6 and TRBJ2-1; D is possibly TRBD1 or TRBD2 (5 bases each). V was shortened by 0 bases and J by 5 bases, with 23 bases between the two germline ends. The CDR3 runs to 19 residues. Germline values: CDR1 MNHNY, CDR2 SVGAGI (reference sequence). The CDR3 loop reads CASSYSTGVDSAQNNEQFF. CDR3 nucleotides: TGTGCCAGCAGTTACTCGACCGGGGTAGACAGTGCCCAGAACAATGAGCAGTTCTTC.

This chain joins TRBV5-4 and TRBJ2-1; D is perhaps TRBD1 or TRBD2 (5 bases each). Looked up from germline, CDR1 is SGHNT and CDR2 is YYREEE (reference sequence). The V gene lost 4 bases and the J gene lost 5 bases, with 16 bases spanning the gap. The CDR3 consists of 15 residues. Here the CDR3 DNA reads TGTGCCAGCAGCGGGGACCTAGCTTGGGACAATGAGCAGTTCTTC. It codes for CASSGDLAWDNEQFF.

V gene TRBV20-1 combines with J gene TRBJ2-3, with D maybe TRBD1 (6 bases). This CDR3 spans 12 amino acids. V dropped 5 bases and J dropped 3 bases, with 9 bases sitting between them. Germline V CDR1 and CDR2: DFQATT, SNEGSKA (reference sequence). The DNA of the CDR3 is TGCAGTGCTCAGACAGGAACAGATACGCAGTATTTT. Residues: CSAQTGTDTQYF.

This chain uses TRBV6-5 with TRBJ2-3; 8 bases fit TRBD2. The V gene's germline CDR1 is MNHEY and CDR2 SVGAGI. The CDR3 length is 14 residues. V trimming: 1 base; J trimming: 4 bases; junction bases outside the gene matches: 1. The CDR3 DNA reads TGTGCCAGCAGTTACTTGCGGGAGGCAGATACGCAGTATTTT. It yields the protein CASSYLREADTQYF.